This entry features one TCR beta chain sequence. Its antigen remains unidentified. This entry is derived from a study of T cell responses to AZD1222 COVID-19 vaccine. General observations from the study: Donor demographics were predominantly white British with a female majority; clonal diversity may be underestimated. Reportedly, nearly half the spike-specific TCRs target unmutated variant regions.

The germline V gene has CDR1 SGHVS and CDR2 FQNEAQ. Trimming at V came to 7 bases and at J to 4 bases, leaving 7 bases not matched to a gene. The CDR3 extends over 16 amino acids. Assay: immunoSEQ multiplex PCR; the TCRdb copy retains only in-frame clones and omits some. The data show approximately 190,000 clones, around 90% seen once. The material was peripheral blood, obtained on day 0 of AZD1222 vaccination. J is TRBJ2-7 and V is TRBV7-8; 16 bases are a match to TRBD2. This TCR was recovered from an adult in good health. Here the CDR3 reads CASTKGLAGGPYEQYF. The CDR3 bases are TGTGCCAGCACCAAGGGACTAGCGGGGGGGCCTTACGAGCAGTACTTC.